Reported below is one T cell receptor beta chain. Its antigen is undetermined. These data belong to a study of cytomegalovirus exposure and HLA in healthy donors. Amplification used 60 Vbeta primers and 13 Jbeta primers. Libraries were prepared by immunoSEQ multiplex PCR; TCRdb keeps only in-frame clonotypes and omits some of them. The table records more than 20,000 clones, 70% of them present only once. Study-wide points: By a later analysis, the bulk of CMV-associated TCR beta chains appeared HLA-restricted. Likely technical artifact: a cluster of highly shared sequence variants.

Sequencing used PBMCs. The sequence was obtained from a woman between 50 and 59 years old in good health and CMV-seronegative.

The CDR3 spells CASSLEQGNNSPLHF. The CDR3 region has the DNA TGCGCCAGCAGCTTGGAACAGGGCAATAATTCACCCCTCCACTTT. The chain links TRBV5-1 to TRBJ1-6, with D possibly TRBD1 on 6 matching bases. The CDR3 loop spans 15 amino acids. From germline, CDR1 is SGHRS and CDR2 YFSETQ. The V end lost 0 bases, the J end lost 5 bases, and 9 bases lay between the germline ends. The full variable domain, in which reference TRBV5-1 and TRBJ1-6 provide the parts outside the CDR3, is KAGVTQTPRYLIKTRGQQVTLSCSPISGHRSVSWYQQTPGQGLQFLFEYFSETQRNKGNFPGRFSGRQFSNSRSEMNVSTLELGDSALYLCASSLEQGNNSPLHFGNGTRLTVT.